This T cell receptor beta chain was sequenced during a study of early T cells in non-severe SARS-CoV-2 infection. TCRdb called the 5' RACE reads again in MiXCR, with one record for every CDR3 protein. The sample includes about 55,000 distinct CDR3 sequences, 6.6% of them seen just once. Germline V CDR1 and CDR2: SGHDN, FVKESK. V shed 4 bases and J shed 0 bases, with 18 bases lying between them. This CDR3 comprises 17 residues. Sample: whole blood, taken at baseline. The chain joins TRBV14 to TRBJ1-1; the D gene is possibly TRBD1 (5 bases). The TCR comes from an adult who was a healthcare worker with PCR-confirmed SARS-CoV-2 infection or an uninfected control (not recorded which). The CDR3, as DNA: TGTGCCAGCAGCCCGGGGGGATCTTTGCTCATGAACACTGAAGCTTTCTTT. As protein: CASSPGGSLLMNTEAFF.